This passage covers 32 T cell receptor beta chains from one sample sequenced in a study of Ad26.COV2.S vaccination and SARS-CoV-2 variants. Specified treatment: around 19 received Ad26.COV2.S at low or high dose, single or two shots; about 5 received placebo; per-sample allocation not given. At day 63 after the first vaccine or placebo injection, samples were drawn. The repertoire was sequenced with immunoSEQ multiplex PCR; TCRdb's copy has only in-frame clones and lacks some. The data show 350,000 to 450,000 clones, with more than 75% seen just once and 3.3% held by the top ten. The material was peripheral blood, obtained in a trial of Ad26.COV2.S vaccine versus placebo. These receptors were collected from a person aged 18 to 59 who received the Ad26.COV2.S COVID-19 vaccine or a placebo.

The chain employs TRBV24-1 and TRBJ2-3; either TRBD1 or TRBD2 may supply D (6 bases each). The CDR3 consists of 16 residues. V lost 3 bases and J 1 base, leaving 13 bases between the germline ends. Germline CDR1 and CDR2: KGHDR and SFDVKD. The CDR3 protein is CATSDGRGRGTDTQYF. The CDR3 DNA reads as TGTGCCACCAGTGATGGCCGGGGGCGCGGCACAGATACGCAGTATTTT.

The gene calls are TRBV28 and TRBJ1-6; tentatively, D is TRBD1 (5 bases). The CDR3 consists of 15 residues. Germline assignment: CDR1 MDHEN and CDR2 SYDVKM. Trimming removed 5 bases from V and 5 bases from J, with 13 bases in between. The CDR3 spells CASSPTAENNSPLHF. The CDR3, as DNA: TGTGCCAGCAGTCCGACAGCCGAGAATAATTCACCCCTCCACTTT.

The chain recombines TRBV5-6 with TRBJ1-4, with D maybe TRBD1 (6 bases). The V and J ends lost 4 bases and 3 bases respectively, with 13 bases between them. This CDR3 has 15 residues. Germline values: CDR1 SGHDT, CDR2 YYEEEE. CDR3 protein: CASSSGQTSNEKLFF. The CDR3 DNA follows: TGTGCCAGCAGCAGCGGACAGACCTCTAATGAAAAACTGTTTTTT.

The CDR3, as DNA: TGTGCCAGCAGACCGGGACAGGGGGCGCGGGGCAATCAGCCCCAGCATTTT. It yields the protein CASRPGQGARGNQPQHF. J is TRBJ1-5 and V is TRBV27, with 12 bases matching TRBD1. CDR1 and CDR2 (germline): MNHEY, SMNVEV (reference sequence). V dropped 6 bases and J dropped 2; count of bases not matched to a gene: 8. The CDR3 consists of 17 residues.

The V and J genes are TRBV7-9 and TRBJ2-6; 9 bases match TRBD1. Trimming took 1 base from V and 2 from J; bases not matched to a gene: 0. CDR1 is SEHNR, CDR2 FQNEAQ, per germline (reference sequence). The CDR3 is 16 amino acids. Here the CDR3 reads CASSLGTGAGANVLTF. As DNA, the CDR3 is TGTGCCAGCAGCTTAGGGACAGGGGCTGGGGCCAACGTCCTGACTTTC.

Comment on this clone: This sample includes further DNA sequences coding for the same CDR3. The V and J genes are TRBV5-5 and TRBJ1-1, with no clear D. CDR1 is SGHKS, CDR2 YYEKEE, per germline (reference sequence). The CDR3 is made up of 14 amino acids. V was cut by 4 bases and J by 6 bases, with 16 bases left in between. The CDR3 nucleotides are TGTGCCAGCAGCCGCCTGGACGGACCCCCTGAAGCTTTCTTT. Residues: CASSRLDGPPEAFF.

This clone occurred a few times. The chain joins TRBV11-2 to TRBJ1-6; 7 bases match TRBD1. With 5 bases clipped from V and 9 bases from J, the junction kept 7 bases outside the gene matches. CDR1 SGHAT and CDR2 FQNNGV come from the germline V gene. This CDR3 region has 14 residues. The DNA of the CDR3 is TGTGCCAGCAGCGAGACAGGGTACGCTTCACCCCTCCACTTT. This codes for CASSETGYASPLHF.

This clone showed up just once. The chain has TRBV5-4 and TRBJ2-5; perhaps TRBD2 as D (5 bases). The CDR3 has 14 amino acids. Trimming left V 4 bases short and J 7 bases short, with 17 bases between. From germline, CDR1 is SGHNT and CDR2 YYREEE (reference sequence). The chain's CDR3 is CASSPQERPGTQYF. DNA of the CDR3: TGTGCCAGCAGCCCCCAGGAGCGGCCGGGGACCCAGTACTTC.

The rearrangement joins TRBV5-1 to TRBJ2-7; TRBD1 matches 9 bases. CDR3 size: 16 residues. From germline, CDR1 is SGHRS and CDR2 YFSETQ. Germline trimming cut 2 bases from V and 1 base from J; bases unmatched to any gene: 7. The DNA for the CDR3 is TGCGCCAGCAGCTTTTATACGGGACAGGGTTCCTACGAGCAGTACTTC. Its translation: CASSFYTGQGSYEQYF.

The chain links TRBV10-3 to TRBJ1-3; TRBD1 might be the D (5 bases). The CDR3 has 17 residues. Deletions cut 4 bases from V and 2 bases from J, with 18 bases between. Germline V CDR1 and CDR2: ENHRY, SYGVKD. The CDR3, as DNA: TGTGCCATCAGTGCAGATGGGGCGCGGGTAACTGGAAACACCATATATTTT. This sequence encodes CAISADGARVTGNTIYF.

The chain couples TRBV18 to TRBJ1-3; tentatively, D is TRBD1 (6 bases). CDR1 and CDR2 (germline): KGHSH, LQKENI. V was clipped by 0 bases and J by 3 bases, with 12 bases between them. The CDR3 spans 16 residues. The CDR3 region has the DNA TGTGCCAGCTCACCACCGACCGGGGGCGTTGGAAACACCATATATTTT. Its protein product is CASSPPTGGVGNTIYF.

The rearrangement uses TRBV5-4 and TRBJ2-3; TRBD1 is a possible D gene (5 bases). V lost 1 base to trimming and J lost 1 base, with 10 bases between them. The CDR3 runs 15 residues. Germline V gene data show CDR1 as SGHNT and CDR2 as YYREEE (reference sequence). CDR3 sequence: CASSLKQGGTDTQYF. DNA for the CDR3: TGTGCCAGCAGCTTGAAGCAGGGCGGCACAGATACGCAGTATTTT.

Written as DNA, the CDR3 is TGTGCCAGCTCACCCAATATTCCCGGGACAGGGTCTGGGGCCAACGTCCTGACTTTC. This sequence encodes CASSPNIPGTGSGANVLTF. V and J are TRBV18 and TRBJ2-6, with 9 bases lining up with TRBD1. With V trimmed by 3 bases and J by 1 base, 10 bases remained unmatched. The CDR3 runs to 19 residues. Looked up from germline, CDR1 is KGHSH and CDR2 is LQKENI.

The rearrangement uses TRBV6-6 and TRBJ2-5; no firm D call. The germline V gene has CDR1 MNHNY and CDR2 SVGAGI (reference sequence). CDR3 length: 15 amino acids. V lost 7 bases, J lost 5 bases, and 20 bases lay in between. CDR3 sequence reads: CASTKTGEERETQYF. The CDR3 region has the DNA TGTGCCAGCACCAAAACGGGCGAGGAGAGGGAGACCCAGTACTTC.

This chain connects TRBV2 to TRBJ1-4; 7 bases map to TRBD1. Germline-derived CDR1 and CDR2 are SNHLY and FYNNEI. V dropped 3 bases and J dropped 11; count of bases not matched to a gene: 9. This CDR3 has 14 residues. CDR3 sequence: CASSETGTEWKLFF. CDR3 DNA: TGTGCCAGCAGTGAGACAGGGACCGAGTGGAAACTGTTTTTT.

The gene calls are TRBV5-5 and TRBJ1-5; TRBD1 matches at 9 bases. J lost 5 bases, V lost 2 bases, and 5 bases had no gene match. Germline V lookup: CDR1 SGHKS, CDR2 YYEKEE (reference sequence). The CDR3 has 15 residues. This chain's CDR3 is CASSFEGQGYQPQHF. The CDR3 DNA follows: TGTGCCAGCAGCTTTGAGGGACAGGGTTATCAGCCCCAGCATTTT.

This clone showed up just a few times. The genes are TRBV20-1 and TRBJ1-5; D is perhaps TRBD1 (6 bases). This CDR3 has 16 amino acids. Germline V CDR1 and CDR2: DFQATT, SNEGSKA (reference sequence). V was cut by 3 bases and J by 1 base, with 16 bases left in between. In DNA, the CDR3 is TGCAGTGCTAGTACCCTCAGGGGTAGAAGCAATCAGCCCCAGCATTTT. Translated: CSASTLRGRSNQPQHF.

In regard to this clone: The same CDR3 also results from other DNA sequences found in this sample. J is TRBJ2-7 and V is TRBV25-1, with TRBD1 matching over 9 bases. Trimming cost V 3 bases and J 0 bases; bases outside gene matches: 0. This CDR3 has 14 amino acids. Germline V gives CDR1 MGHDK, CDR2 SYGVNS. CDR3 region: CASSEDRGSYEQYF. CDR3 coding DNA: TGTGCCAGCAGTGAGGACAGGGGCTCCTACGAGCAGTACTTC.

The rearrangement links TRBV15 to TRBJ1-1, with D uncertain. The CDR3 is 19 residues long. Germline V gene data show CDR1 as LNHNV and CDR2 as YYDKDF (reference sequence). V was clipped by 0 bases and J by 3 bases, with 23 bases between them. In DNA, the CDR3 is TGTGCCACCAGCAGAGATCCCCTTTTTGACGAACGGTGGGACACTGAAGCTTTCTTT. Residues: CATSRDPLFDERWDTEAFF.

V usage is TRBV7-2 and J usage is TRBJ2-5, with TRBD2 identical over 9 bases. Germline V gene sequence: CDR1 SGHTA, CDR2 FQGNSA. The CDR3 spans 15 residues. Trimming removed 5 bases from V and 2 bases from J; junction bases left unmatched: 6. In DNA form, the CDR3 reads TGTGCCAGCAGCCCCCGGCGGGGGGGACAAGAGACCCAGTACTTC. As protein: CASSPRRGGQETQYF.

In nucleotides, the CDR3 is TGTGCCAGCAGCGCGGACGGACCTGCAACTAATGAAAAACTGTTTTTT. This sequence encodes CASSADGPATNEKLFF. The chain combines TRBV5-4 with TRBJ1-4; D gene ambiguous. V shed 4 bases and J shed 0 bases, with 13 bases lying between them. The CDR3 is 16 residues long. Germline CDR1 and CDR2: SGHNT and YYREEE (reference sequence).

The chain links TRBV4-3 to TRBJ2-6, with D possibly being TRBD2 (5 bases). Germline V lookup: CDR1 LGHNA, CDR2 YSLEER. Deletions cut 0 bases from V and 2 bases from J, with 8 bases between. The CDR3 spans 16 residues. DNA for the CDR3: TGCGCCAGCAGCCAAGATCGGGGTACTGGGGCCAACGTCCTGACTTTC. Its protein product is CASSQDRGTGANVLTF.

The chain is built from TRBV11-2 and TRBJ2-1; D is possibly TRBD2 (5 bases). The V and J ends lost 1 base and 10 bases respectively, with 14 bases between them. Germline values: CDR1 SGHAT, CDR2 FQNNGV. The CDR3 has 14 amino acids. Written as DNA, the CDR3 is TGTGCCAGCAGCTTAGTGAATCGAGGAGGAGAGCAGTTCTTC. Translating gives CASSLVNRGGEQFF.

This chain joins TRBV19 and TRBJ1-2, with D perhaps TRBD1 (6 bases). V lost 6 bases and J 6 bases, leaving 14 bases between the germline ends. This CDR3 spans 13 amino acids. Germline-derived CDR1 and CDR2 are LNHDA and SQIVND (reference sequence). The CDR3 region is CASRSLGADGYTF. Here the CDR3 DNA reads TGTGCCAGTAGATCCTTGGGGGCGGATGGCTACACCTTC.

The chain carries TRBV6-5 and TRBJ2-3; 9 nucleotides line up with TRBD1. The V segment lost 5 bases and the J segment 2 bases; nucleotides outside the gene matches: 5. CDR1 MNHEY and CDR2 SVGAGI come from the germline V gene. The CDR3 sequence is 15 residues long. CDR3 residues: CASSQRDRVTDTQYF. The CDR3 bases are TGTGCCAGCAGTCAACGGGACAGGGTCACAGATACGCAGTATTTT.

V gene TRBV27 combines with J gene TRBJ2-5; no definite D call. This CDR3 is built from 10 residues. Germline CDR1 is MNHEY and CDR2 is SMNVEV (reference sequence). V lost 7 bases and J lost 4, with 4 bases in between. The CDR3 bases are TGTGCCAGCATGGGAGAGACCCAGTACTTC. Translating gives CASMGETQYF.

This rearrangement joins TRBV5-1 to TRBJ1-1, with TRBD1 matching over 10 bases. Germline loops: CDR1 SGHRS, CDR2 YFSETQ. The CDR3 consists of 14 residues. The V gene end was trimmed by 3 bases and the J gene end by 4 bases; junction bases not matched to a gene: 3. The CDR3 DNA reads as TGCGCCAGCAGCTGGGGACAGGGGCGCACTGAAGCTTTCTTT. It codes for CASSWGQGRTEAFF.

The chain combines TRBV6-5 with TRBJ2-5; TRBD1 agrees at 7 bases. The trim removed 7 bases at V and 5 bases at J, leaving 4 bases unmatched. The CDR3 spans 12 residues. Germline loops: CDR1 MNHEY, CDR2 SVGAGI. The CDR3: CASKGAGETQYF. As DNA, the CDR3 is TGTGCCAGCAAGGGGGCGGGTGAGACCCAGTACTTC.

V gene TRBV11-2 combines with J gene TRBJ2-1, with 14 bases lining up with TRBD2. The CDR3 spans 17 residues. Germline assignment: CDR1 SGHAT and CDR2 FQNNGV. V lost 5 bases, J lost 7 bases, and 10 bases stayed unmatched. This CDR3 is CASSPTSGGALGNEQFF. The CDR3, as DNA: TGTGCCAGCAGCCCGACTAGCGGGGGGGCTTTGGGTAATGAGCAGTTCTTC. Filled out from reference TRBV11-2 and TRBJ2-1, the complete variable domain reads EAGVAQSPRYKIIEKRQSVAFWCNPISGHATLYWYQQILGQGPKLLIQFQNNGVVDDSQLPKDRFSAERLKGVDSTLKIQPAKLEDSAVYLCASSPTSGGALGNEQFFGPGTRLTVL.

This chain uses TRBV27 with TRBJ2-7, with D perhaps matching TRBD1 (6 bases). The V end was cut by 5 bases, the J end by 1 base, with 12 bases between. Germline V gene data show CDR1 as MNHEY and CDR2 as SMNVEV (reference sequence). This CDR3 spans 14 amino acids. CDR3 in DNA: TGTGCCAGCAGTCCCCCCGGACAGTCCTACGAGCAGTACTTC. This encodes CASSPPGQSYEQYF.

The chain links TRBV7-9 to TRBJ1-2; D gene unclear. The CDR3 spans 13 residues. Germline-derived CDR1 and CDR2 are SEHNR and FQNEAQ (reference sequence). Trimming stripped 1 base from V and 4 bases from J, with 7 bases between. The CDR3 DNA reads TGTGCCAGCAGCTTAGAGTTGGGCTATGGCTACACCTTC. Its protein is CASSLELGYGYTF.

The chain has TRBV2 and TRBJ1-2; D not certain. V shed 0 bases and J shed 7 bases, with 15 bases lying between them. The CDR3 consists of 15 residues. Germline V gene lookup returns CDR1 SNHLY and CDR2 FYNNEI. The CDR3 loop reads CASSEALRVLGGYTF. For the CDR3, the DNA is TGTGCCAGCAGTGAAGCGCTTCGAGTTTTAGGTGGCTACACCTTC.